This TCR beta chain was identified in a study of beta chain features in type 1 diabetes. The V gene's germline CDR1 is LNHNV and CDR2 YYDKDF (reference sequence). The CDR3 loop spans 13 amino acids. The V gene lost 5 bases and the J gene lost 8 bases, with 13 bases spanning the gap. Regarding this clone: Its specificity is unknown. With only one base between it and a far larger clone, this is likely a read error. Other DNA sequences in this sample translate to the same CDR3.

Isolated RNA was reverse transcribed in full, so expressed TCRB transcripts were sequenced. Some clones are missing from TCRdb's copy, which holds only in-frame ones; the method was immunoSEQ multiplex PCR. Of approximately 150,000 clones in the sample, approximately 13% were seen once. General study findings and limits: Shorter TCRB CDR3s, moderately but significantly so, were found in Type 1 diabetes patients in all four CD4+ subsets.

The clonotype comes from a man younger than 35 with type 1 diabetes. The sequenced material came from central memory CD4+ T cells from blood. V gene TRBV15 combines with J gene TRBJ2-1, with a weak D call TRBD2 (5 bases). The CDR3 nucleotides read TGTGCCACCAGCCCTGGGCTAGCTTATGAGCAGTTCTTC. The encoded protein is CATSPGLAYEQFF.